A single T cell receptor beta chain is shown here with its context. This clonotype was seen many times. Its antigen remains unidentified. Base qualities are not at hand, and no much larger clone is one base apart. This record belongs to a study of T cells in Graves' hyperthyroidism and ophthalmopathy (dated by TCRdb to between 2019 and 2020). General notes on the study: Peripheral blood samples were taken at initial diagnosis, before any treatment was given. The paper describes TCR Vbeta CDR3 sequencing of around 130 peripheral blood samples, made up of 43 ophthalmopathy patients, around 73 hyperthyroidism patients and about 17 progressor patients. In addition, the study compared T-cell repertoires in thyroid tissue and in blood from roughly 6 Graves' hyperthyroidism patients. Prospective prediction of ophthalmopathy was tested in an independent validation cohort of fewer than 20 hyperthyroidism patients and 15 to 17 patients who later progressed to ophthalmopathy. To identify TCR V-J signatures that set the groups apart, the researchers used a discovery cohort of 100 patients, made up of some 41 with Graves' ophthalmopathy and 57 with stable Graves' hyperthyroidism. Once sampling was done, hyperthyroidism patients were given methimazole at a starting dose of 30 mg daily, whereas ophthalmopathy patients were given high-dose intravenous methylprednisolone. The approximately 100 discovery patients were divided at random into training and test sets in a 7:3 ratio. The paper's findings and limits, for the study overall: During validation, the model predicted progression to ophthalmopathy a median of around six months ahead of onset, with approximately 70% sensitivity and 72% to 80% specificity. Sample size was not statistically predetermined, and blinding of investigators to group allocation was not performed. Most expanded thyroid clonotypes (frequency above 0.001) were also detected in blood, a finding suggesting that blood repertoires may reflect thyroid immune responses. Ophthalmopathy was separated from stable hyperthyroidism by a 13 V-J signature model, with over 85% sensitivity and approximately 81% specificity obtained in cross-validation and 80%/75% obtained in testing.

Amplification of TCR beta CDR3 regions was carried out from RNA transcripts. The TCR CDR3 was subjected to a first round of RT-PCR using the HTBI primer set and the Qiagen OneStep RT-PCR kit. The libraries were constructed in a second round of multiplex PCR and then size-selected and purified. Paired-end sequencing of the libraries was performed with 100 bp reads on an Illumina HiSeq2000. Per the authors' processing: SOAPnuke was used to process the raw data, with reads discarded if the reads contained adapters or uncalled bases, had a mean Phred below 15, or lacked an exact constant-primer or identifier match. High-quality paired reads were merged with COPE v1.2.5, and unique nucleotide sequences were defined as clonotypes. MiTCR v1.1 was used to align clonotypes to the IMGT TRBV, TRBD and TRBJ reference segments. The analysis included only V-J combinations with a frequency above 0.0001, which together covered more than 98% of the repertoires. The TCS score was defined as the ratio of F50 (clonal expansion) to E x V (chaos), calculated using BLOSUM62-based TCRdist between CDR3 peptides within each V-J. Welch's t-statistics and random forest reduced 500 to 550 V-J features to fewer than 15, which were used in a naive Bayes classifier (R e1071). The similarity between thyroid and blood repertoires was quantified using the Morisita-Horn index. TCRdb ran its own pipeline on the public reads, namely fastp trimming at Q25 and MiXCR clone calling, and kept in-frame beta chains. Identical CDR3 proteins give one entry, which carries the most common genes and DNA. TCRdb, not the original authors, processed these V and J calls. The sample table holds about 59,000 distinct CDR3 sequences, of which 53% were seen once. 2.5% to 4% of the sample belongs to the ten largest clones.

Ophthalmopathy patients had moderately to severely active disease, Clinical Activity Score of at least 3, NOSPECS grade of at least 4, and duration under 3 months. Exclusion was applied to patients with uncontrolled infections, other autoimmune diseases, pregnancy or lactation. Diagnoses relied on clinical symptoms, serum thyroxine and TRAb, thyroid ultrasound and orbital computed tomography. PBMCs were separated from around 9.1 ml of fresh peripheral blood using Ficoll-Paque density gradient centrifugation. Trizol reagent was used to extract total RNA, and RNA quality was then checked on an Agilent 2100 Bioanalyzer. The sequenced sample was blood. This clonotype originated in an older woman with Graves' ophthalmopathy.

This receptor has the CDR3 CASSGLAGADYEQYF. The DNA is TGTGCCAGCAGTGGATTAGCGGGAGCGGACTACGAGCAGTACTTC. The chain employs TRBV27 and TRBJ2-7; 9 bases in the middle match TRBD2. V has 5 bases trimmed and J has 3 bases trimmed; junction bases matching no gene number 8. Based on the germline V gene (reference sequence), the CDR1 and CDR2 sequences are MNHEY and SMNVEV. Taken from cysteine to phenylalanine, the CDR3 has 15 residues. Only the CDR3 portion is preserved as DNA: 45 bases, with reading frame beginning at the first base.